This record covers a single TCR beta chain. This sample is part of a study of PD-L1 blockade in urothelial cancer. The data were produced by immunoSEQ multiplex PCR, yet TCRdb's version contains in-frame clones alone and is incomplete. The top ten hold 19% of the sample, which has about 2,300 clones, about 39% seen once. The germline gives CDR1 SQVTM, CDR2 ANQGSEA. The CDR3 contains 16 residues. Trimming stripped 2 bases from V and 8 bases from J, with 21 bases between. The sequenced sample was tumor tissue, obtained before atezolizumab (anti-PD-L1) treatment. This clonotype was obtained from a man between 60 and 70 years old with urothelial cancer. V and J are TRBV29-1 and TRBJ1-4; D may be TRBD1 (6 bases). Written as DNA, the CDR3 is TGCAGCGTTGAATACCCCACTGGGGGGGCAGGGGAAAAACTGTTTTTT. The encoded protein is CSVEYPTGGAGEKLFF.